A selection of T cell receptor beta chains follows, all from one sample in a study of blood T cell repertoires in COVID-19. Libraries were prepared by immunoSEQ multiplex PCR; TCRdb keeps only in-frame clonotypes and omits some of them. The profile covers some 270,000 clones, with 89% appearing a single time and 2.2% taken by the ten largest. The sequencing input was peripheral blood. The receptors shown here come from a man between 45 and 60 years old with acute or convalescent COVID-19. The CDR3 runs from the conserved cysteine through the conserved F or W. D genes are given only for firm matches. Clone size, where shown, is once, few, many, or a class for clones that have expanded.

D gene,J gene,V gene,clone size,CDR3 protein,CDR3 DNA
.,TRBJ1-5,TRBV5-8,once,CASSSAGLNQPQHF,TGTGCCAGCAGCTCGGCAGGGCTGAATCAGCCCCAGCATTTT
TRBD1,TRBJ2-3,TRBV5-1,.,CASSLRLQGVADTQYF,TGCGCCAGCAGCCTCCGACTCCAGGGGGTAGCAGATACGCAGTATTTT
.,TRBJ1-3,TRBV9,.,CASSVGEGLGNTIYF,TGTGCCAGCAGCGTAGGAGAGGGACTTGGAAACACCATATATTTT
TRBD2,TRBJ2-5,TRBV5-1,.,CASSYGNRGGETQYF,TGCGCCAGCAGCTACGGGAACCGGGGGGGGGAGACCCAGTACTTC
.,TRBJ2-2,TRBV6-4,.,CASSDSGAAKDTGELFF,TGTGCCAGCAGTGACTCGGGGGCCGCGAAGGACACCGGGGAGCTGTTTTTT
TRBD1,TRBJ2-2,TRBV6-5,.,CASRGQPTTGELFF,TGTGCCAGCAGGGGACAGCCGACGACCGGGGAGCTGTTTTTT
TRBD2,TRBJ2-3,TRBV4-1,.,CASSQDEERGWGTDTQYF,TGCGCCAGCAGCCAAGATGAGGAGCGGGGGTGGGGCACAGATACGCAGTATTTT
.,TRBJ2-7,TRBV5-4,.,CASSWARELPYEQYF,TGTGCCAGCAGCTGGGCCCGAGAACTCCCCTACGAGCAGTACTTC
.,TRBJ2-7,TRBV3-1/TRBV3-2,.,CASSLTDRSYEQYF,TGTGCCAGCAGCCTCACGGACAGATCCTACGAGCAGTACTTC
.,TRBJ2-7,TRBV19,.,CASNSHQSSYEQYF,TGTGCCAGTAACAGCCACCAGAGCTCCTACGAGCAGTACTTC
.,TRBJ2-3,TRBV12-2,.,CASRLVRGAGDRWTDTQYF,TGTGCAAGTCGCTTAGTCCGCGGGGCAGGTGACCGGTGGACAGATACGCAGTATTTT
.,TRBJ1-5,TRBV21-1,.,CASSKEQFNQPQHF,TGTGCCAGCAGCAAAGAACAGTTCAATCAGCCCCAGCATTTT
.,TRBJ1-4,TRBV9,.,CASSAGEREKLFF,TGTGCCAGCAGCGCGGGGGAAAGAGAAAAACTGTTTTTT
.,TRBJ2-3,TRBV5-1,.,CASSYTPGLTADTQYF,TGCGCCAGCAGCTATACTCCGGGACTCACTGCAGATACGCAGTATTTT
.,TRBJ1-5,TRBV30,.,CAWSVGGGPNSNQPQHF,TGTGCCTGGAGTGTGGGGGGGGGACCCAATAGCAATCAGCCCCAGCATTTT
.,TRBJ1-5,TRBV7-9,.,CASSLGGGGFDQPQHF,TGTGCCAGCAGCTTAGGTGGGGGGGGGTTCGATCAGCCCCAGCATTTT
.,TRBJ2-5,TRBV12-2,once,CASRLTPGLLETQYF,TGTGCAAGTCGCTTAACACCGGGACTCCTAGAGACCCAGTACTTC
.,TRBJ2-5,TRBV7-3,.,CASSLGPEGETQYF,TGTGCCAGCAGCTTAGGTCCCGAGGGAGAGACCCAGTACTTC
TRBD2,TRBJ2-5,TRBV6-6,.,CASSSSGGATQYF,TGTGCCAGCAGTTCTAGCGGGGGGGCCACCCAGTACTTC
.,TRBJ1-1,TRBV9,.,CASSVGSAPNTEAFF,TGTGCCAGCAGCGTAGGGAGCGCCCCGAACACTGAAGCTTTCTTT
.,TRBJ2-2,TRBV30,.,CAWSVRYTGELFF,TGTGCCTGGAGTGTACGGTACACCGGGGAGCTGTTTTTT
.,TRBJ2-5,TRBV5-1,once,CASSLPAQETQYF,TGCGCCAGCAGCTTGCCAGCGCAAGAGACCCAGTACTTC
.,TRBJ1-6,TRBV18,.,CASSPGLTGSPLHF,TGTGCCAGCTCACCGGGACTGACGGGTTCACCCCTCCACTTT
TRBD1,TRBJ1-3,TRBV10-3,.,CAIRGQHLGNTIYF,TGTGCCATCAGGGGACAGCATCTTGGAAACACCATATATTTT
TRBD2,TRBJ2-1,TRBV18,.,CASSRGGESSSYNEQFF,TGTGCCAGCTCACGGGGGGGGGAGAGCAGCTCCTACAATGAGCAGTTCTTC
TRBD1,TRBJ2-7,TRBV18,.,CASSPLGTGLAEQYF,TGTGCCAGCTCACCACTCGGGACAGGGTTGGCCGAGCAGTACTTC
TRBD2,TRBJ2-3,TRBV3-1/TRBV3-2,once,CASSHAQRTSGGAYDTQYF,TGTGCCAGCAGCCACGCACAAAGGACTAGCGGGGGGGCCTATGATACGCAGTATTTT
TRBD1,TRBJ2-5,TRBV4-1,.,CASSQVSGQGGETQYF,TGCGCCAGCAGCCAAGTTTCTGGACAGGGTGGAGAGACCCAGTACTTC
.,TRBJ2-3,TRBV5-5,.,CASSLRQVPPDTQYF,TGTGCCAGCAGCTTACGACAGGTCCCACCAGATACGCAGTATTTT
.,TRBJ2-7,TRBV11-3,few,CASSLDSDYEQYF,TGTGCCAGCAGCTTAGACAGCGACTACGAGCAGTACTTC
TRBD1,TRBJ1-1,TRBV2,few,CASRRDRGRVTEAFF,TGTGCCAGCAGGCGGGACAGGGGGCGGGTAACTGAAGCTTTCTTT
TRBD1,TRBJ2-4,TRBV30,.,CAWILDSRQGDIQYF,TGTGCCTGGATTTTAGACTCCAGACAGGGGGACATTCAGTACTTC
.,TRBJ2-7,TRBV7-9,.,CASSRGQNEQYF,TGTGCCAGCAGCCGGGGACAAAACGAGCAGTACTTC
.,TRBJ2-1,TRBV4-2,many,CASSQDESGVRRRFF,TGTGCCAGCAGCCAAGATGAGAGCGGCGTTCGGAGGCGGTTCTTC
TRBD2,TRBJ2-7,TRBV6-5,.,CASRPSGGSPEQYF,TGTGCCAGCAGACCTAGCGGGGGTAGTCCCGAGCAGTACTTC
.,TRBJ2-6,TRBV3-1/TRBV3-2,.,CASSQVLPGSGGANVLTF,TGTGCCAGCAGCCAAGTTTTGCCAGGTTCTGGTGGGGCCAACGTCCTGACTTTC
.,TRBJ1-2,TRBV7-9,.,CASSLLDSSSYGYTF,TGTGCCAGCAGCTTATTGGACAGTTCGAGCTATGGCTACACCTTC
.,TRBJ2-2,TRBV25-1,.,CATQGQNTGELFF,TGTGCCACCCAGGGACAGAACACCGGGGAGCTGTTTTTT
.,TRBJ1-3,TRBV6-1,.,CASSEWGGRGNTIYF,TGTGCCAGCAGTGAATGGGGAGGGAGGGGAAACACCATATATTTT
.,TRBJ1-1,TRBV7-9,.,CASGPWTENTEAFF,TGTGCCAGCGGCCCGTGGACAGAGAACACTGAAGCTTTCTTT
TRBD1,TRBJ2-2,TRBV2,.,CASTQGQTNTGELFF,TGTGCCAGCACCCAGGGACAGACGAACACCGGGGAGCTGTTTTTT
TRBD1,TRBJ1-5,TRBV6-6,few,CASRAGTVSNQPQHF,TGTGCCAGCAGAGCCGGGACAGTTAGCAATCAGCCCCAGCATTTT
.,TRBJ2-1,TRBV7-8,.,CASSLQTVAGIYNEQFF,TGTGCCAGCAGCTTACAAACCGTCGCGGGGATTTACAATGAGCAGTTCTTC
TRBD1,TRBJ1-1,TRBV6-5,.,CASRFPGTANTEAFF,TGTGCCAGCAGGTTTCCTGGGACAGCCAACACTGAAGCTTTCTTT
.,TRBJ1-2,TRBV5-6,.,CASSLNRYGYTF,TGTGCCAGCAGCTTGAACCGGTATGGCTACACCTTC
.,TRBJ1-2,TRBV6-5,.,CASSPRQDDGYTF,TGTGCCAGCAGTCCCCGGCAGGATGATGGCTACACCTTC
.,TRBJ1-1,TRBV2,once,CASRLRGNTEAFF,TGTGCCAGCAGACTAAGGGGCAACACTGAAGCTTTCTTT
TRBD1,TRBJ2-7,TRBV7-9,.,CASSFSGQGIFLTYEQYF,TGTGCCAGCAGCTTTTCGGGACAGGGTATTTTCCTCACCTACGAGCAGTACTTC
TRBD1,TRBJ1-2,TRBV4-2,.,CASSQPGTGGADGYTF,TGTGCCAGCAGCCAACCCGGGACAGGGGGCGCAGATGGCTACACCTTC
TRBD1,TRBJ1-5,TRBV6-1,.,CASSERQGRGNQPQHF,TGTGCCAGCAGTGAGCGACAGGGGCGAGGGAATCAGCCCCAGCATTTT
TRBD1,TRBJ1-4,TRBV4-1,.,CASRRDSLNEKLFF,TGCGCCAGCAGACGGGACAGCCTTAATGAAAAACTGTTTTTT
.,TRBJ1-1,TRBV19,.,CASSSRGRTTEAFF,TGTGCCAGTAGCTCGCGGGGAAGAACCACTGAAGCTTTCTTT
.,TRBJ2-2,TRBV11-2,.,CASSPLRGTGELFF,TGTGCCAGCAGCCCGCTCAGGGGAACCGGGGAGCTGTTTTTT
TRBD1,TRBJ2-5,TRBV4-1,.,CASSQDPSLGDSQETQYF,TGCGCCAGCAGCCAAGACCCTAGCTTAGGGGACAGCCAAGAGACCCAGTACTTC